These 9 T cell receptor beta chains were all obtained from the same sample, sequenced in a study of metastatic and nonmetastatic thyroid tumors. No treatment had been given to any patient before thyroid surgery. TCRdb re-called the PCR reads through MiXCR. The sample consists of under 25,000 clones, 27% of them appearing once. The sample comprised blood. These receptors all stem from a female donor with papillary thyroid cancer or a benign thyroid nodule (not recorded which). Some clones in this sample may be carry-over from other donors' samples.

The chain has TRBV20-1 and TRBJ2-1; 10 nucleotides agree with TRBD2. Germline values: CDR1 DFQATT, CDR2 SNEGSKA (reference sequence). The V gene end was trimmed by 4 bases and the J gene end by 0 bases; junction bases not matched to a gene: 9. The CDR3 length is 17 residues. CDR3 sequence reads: CSATPTSGFSSYNEQFF. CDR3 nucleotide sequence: TGCAGTGCTACTCCGACTAGCGGGTTTAGCTCCTACAATGAGCAGTTCTTC.

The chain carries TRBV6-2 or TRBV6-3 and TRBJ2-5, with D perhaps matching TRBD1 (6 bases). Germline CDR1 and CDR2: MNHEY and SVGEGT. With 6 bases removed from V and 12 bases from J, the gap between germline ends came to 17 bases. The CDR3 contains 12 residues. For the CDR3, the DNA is TGTGCCAGCAGAATCTCCGGGACACTTAAGTACTTC. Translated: CASRISGTLKYF.

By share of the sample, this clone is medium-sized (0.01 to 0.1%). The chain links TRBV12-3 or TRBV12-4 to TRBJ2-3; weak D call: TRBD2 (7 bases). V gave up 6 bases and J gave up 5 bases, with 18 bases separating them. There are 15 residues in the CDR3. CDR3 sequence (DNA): TGTGCCAGCAGCTCTAGCGGAAGGGGGTTAGATACGCAGTATTTT. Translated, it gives CASSSSGRGLDTQYF.

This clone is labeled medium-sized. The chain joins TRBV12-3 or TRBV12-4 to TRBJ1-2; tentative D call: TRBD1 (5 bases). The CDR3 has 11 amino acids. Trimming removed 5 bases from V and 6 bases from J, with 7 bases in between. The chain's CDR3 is CASSRGDGYTF. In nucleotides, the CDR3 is TGTGCCAGCAGTAGAGGGGATGGCTACACCTTC.

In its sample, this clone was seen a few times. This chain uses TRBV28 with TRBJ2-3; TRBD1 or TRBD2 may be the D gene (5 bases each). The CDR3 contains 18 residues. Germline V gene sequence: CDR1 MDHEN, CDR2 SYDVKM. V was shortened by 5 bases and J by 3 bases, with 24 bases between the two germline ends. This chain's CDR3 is CASSPPPRGAIGTDTQYF. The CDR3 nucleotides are TGTGCCAGCAGTCCCCCTCCCCGAGGGGCGATCGGGACAGATACGCAGTATTTT.

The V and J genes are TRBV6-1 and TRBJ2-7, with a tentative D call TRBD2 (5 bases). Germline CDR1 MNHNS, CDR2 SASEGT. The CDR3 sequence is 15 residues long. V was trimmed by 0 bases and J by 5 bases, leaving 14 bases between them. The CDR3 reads CASSEALVPGDEQYF. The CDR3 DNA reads TGTGCCAGCAGTGAAGCCCTGGTTCCCGGGGACGAGCAGTACTTC.

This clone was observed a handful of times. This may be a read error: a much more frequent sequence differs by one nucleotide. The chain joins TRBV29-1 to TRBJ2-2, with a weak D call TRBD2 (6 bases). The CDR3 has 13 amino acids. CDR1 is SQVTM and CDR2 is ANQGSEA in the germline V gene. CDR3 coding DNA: TGCAGCGTTGAAACTCTAGCGCCCTGGGAGCTGCTTTTT. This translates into CSVETLAPWELLF.

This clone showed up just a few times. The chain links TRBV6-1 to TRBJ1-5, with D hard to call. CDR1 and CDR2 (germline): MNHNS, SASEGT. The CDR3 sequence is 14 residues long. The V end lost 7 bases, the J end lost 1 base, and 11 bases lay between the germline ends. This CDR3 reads CASTAGSSNQPQHF. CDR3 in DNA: TGTGCCAGCACGGCCGGGTCGAGCAATCAGCCCCAGCATTTT.

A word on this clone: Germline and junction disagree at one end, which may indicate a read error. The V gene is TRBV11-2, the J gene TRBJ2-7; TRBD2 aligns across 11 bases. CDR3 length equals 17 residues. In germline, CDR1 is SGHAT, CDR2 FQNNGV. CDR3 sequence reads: CSSSLDRGTSGSYEQYF. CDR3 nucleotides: TGTTCCAGCAGCCTCGACAGGGGCACTAGCGGGAGCTACGAGCAGTACTTC.